This T cell receptor (beta chain) emerged from a study of blood T cell repertoires in COVID-19. About the research overall: The United States, Italy and Spain were the sources of the acute and convalescent COVID-19 samples. Sources were T cells, B-cell-depleted T cells, or PBMCs; the material itself was cDNA or gDNA.

Original data processing: How many nucleated cells were present was estimated from reference gene primer amplification. Produced via immunoSEQ multiplex PCR; TCRdb's table is partial and in-frame only. V and J calls plus clone size are reproduced from that table; the DNA served to infer D and trimming. The sample holds 25,000 to 30,000 clones, approximately 86% seen once. Trimming removed 2 bases from V and 5 bases from J; junction bases left unmatched: 18. The CDR3 runs 19 residues. Germline lookup yields CDR1 KGHSH and CDR2 LQKENI. This TCR was sampled from a man older than 75 with active or convalescent COVID-19. Sequenced sample: peripheral blood. This chain links TRBV18 with TRBJ2-7; the match to TRBD2 covers 10 bases. The CDR3 bases are TGTGCCAGCTCACCAACCGGGCCGGACTCTAGCGGGAGCATCCACGAGCAGTACTTC. Its translation: CASSPTGPDSSGSIHEQYF.